These 6 T cell receptor beta chains share one sample of origin, sequenced in a study of cytomegalovirus exposure and HLA in healthy donors. Both 60 Vbeta primers and 13 Jbeta primers went into the PCR. TCRdb's copy holds only in-frame clones and misses some; the assay was immunoSEQ multiplex PCR. The table records approximately 100,000 clones, about four fifths of them present only once. The sample consisted of PBMCs. Receptor source: a female donor in good health and CMV-seropositive.

This rearrangement joins TRBV7-9 to TRBJ2-7; 12 bases agree with TRBD1. The V gene's germline CDR1 is SEHNR and CDR2 FQNEAQ (reference sequence). This CDR3 spans 15 amino acids. The ends lost 5 bases at V and 5 bases at J; junction bases unmatched: 7. The CDR3 protein is CASSQPGQGADEQYF. CDR3 nucleotide sequence: TGTGCCAGCAGCCAACCGGGACAGGGGGCGGACGAGCAGTACTTC.

The chain employs TRBV6-1 and TRBJ2-3, with a tentative D call TRBD2 (5 bases). The length of the CDR3 is 15 residues. Germline CDR1 and CDR2: MNHNS and SASEGT. With 6 bases removed from V and 0 bases from J, the gap between germline ends came to 13 bases. CDR3 coding DNA: TGTGCCAGCAGGCGGACTTACTCTAGCACAGATACGCAGTATTTT. Its translation is CASRRTYSSTDTQYF.

The gene calls are TRBV10-3 and TRBJ2-7, with 7 bases identical to TRBD1. From germline, CDR1 is ENHRY and CDR2 SYGVKD. The CDR3 consists of 14 residues. Trimming removed 10 bases from V and 1 base from J; junction bases left unmatched: 10. The CDR3 protein is CATEPGTESYEQYF. As DNA, the CDR3 is TGTGCCACCGAACCCGGGACAGAATCCTACGAGCAGTACTTC.

This clone was observed a few times. The chain recombines TRBV11-2 with TRBJ2-1; the match to TRBD2 covers 7 bases. V shed 5 bases and J 0 bases; nucleotides not matched to a gene: 10. In germline, CDR1 is SGHAT, CDR2 FQNNGV. The CDR3 runs to 17 residues. The CDR3 protein is CASSLQGGARSYNEQFF. CDR3 coding DNA: TGTGCCAGCAGCCTCCAGGGAGGGGCGCGCTCCTACAATGAGCAGTTCTTC.

Concerning this clone: Germline and junction disagree at one end, which may indicate a read error. V and J are TRBV7-9 and TRBJ1-3; D is unresolved. This CDR3 comprises 14 residues. CDR1 SEHNR and CDR2 FQNEAQ come from the germline V gene (reference sequence). The CDR3 DNA is TGTTCCAGCAGCTTAGACGGAGGGGGAAACACCATATATTTT. Protein sequence: CSSSLDGGGNTIYF. The whole variable domain, filled in from reference TRBV7-9 and TRBJ1-3, reads DTGVSQNPRHKITKRGQNVTFRCDPISEHNRLYWYRQTLGQGPEFLTYFQNEAQLEKSRLLSDRFSAERPKGSFSTLEIQRTEQGDSAMYLCSSSLDGGGNTIYFGEGSWLTVV.

The V and J genes are TRBV21-1 and TRBJ2-5; TRBD2, as called in the table, went unchecked against the DNA. TRBV21-1 is annotated as a pseudogene. This CDR3 region has 14 residues. CDR3 region: CASRPWGGDETQYF. Here the CDR3 DNA reads TGTGCCAGCAGGCCCTGGGGGGGGGACGAGACCCAGTACTTC.